Presented here are 5 T cell receptor beta chains from one specimen sequenced in a study of blood T cells in healthy people across ages. A second PCR of 7 to 11 cycles used a sample-barcoded 5' primer and a J-beta primer mix. From the 5' RACE reads, TCRdb called clonotypes with MiXCR, one entry per CDR3 protein. The sample holds approximately 1.5 million distinct CDR3 sequences; about 31% are singletons and the top ten take about 11%. The sample comprised blood. Receptors originate from a woman aged 30 to 39 in good health.

The chain joins TRBV9 to TRBJ1-4; tentatively, D is TRBD1 (5 bases). The ends were cut back, 3 bases at V and 2 bases at J, with 11 bases in the middle. Germline V gene sequence: CDR1 SGDLS, CDR2 YYNGEE. This CDR3 spans 15 amino acids. CDR3 sequence reads: CASSDGTGTNEKLFF. The CDR3 nucleotides read TGTGCCAGCAGCGACGGGACGGGTACTAATGAAAAACTGTTTTTT.

This clonotype was counted only a few times. V is TRBV20-1 and J is TRBJ2-7; 10 nucleotides align to TRBD1. V shed 6 bases and J 1 base; nucleotides not matched to a gene: 9. Germline V CDR1 and CDR2: DFQATT, SNEGSKA (reference sequence). The CDR3 loop spans 15 amino acids. This CDR3 reads CSAPPDRGLSYEQYF. The CDR3 DNA follows: TGCAGTGCCCCACCTGACAGGGGGCTTTCCTACGAGCAGTACTTC.

CDR3 amino acids: CSARDPGTSGLNEQFF. The CDR3 coding sequence is TGCAGTGCTAGAGACCCCGGGACTAGCGGGCTCAATGAGCAGTTCTTC. The chain recombines TRBV20-1 with TRBJ2-1; 12 nucleotides match TRBD2. The CDR3 has 16 amino acids. Germline CDR1 reads DFQATT; CDR2 reads SNEGSKA (reference sequence). V lost 0 bases and J lost 6; bases outside the gene matches: 6.

This chain joins TRBV6-5 and TRBJ1-1, with a weak D call TRBD1 (5 bases). Germline CDR1 and CDR2: MNHEY and SVGAGI. This CDR3 region has 15 residues. The ends were cut back, 0 bases at V and 4 bases at J, with 12 bases in the middle. In DNA form, the CDR3 reads TGTGCCAGCAGTTACTCGCCCGGGGGTAGCACTGAAGCTTTCTTT. Translation gives CASSYSPGGSTEAFF.

The V gene is TRBV6-8, the J gene TRBJ2-5, with 12 bases identical to TRBD1. V lost 7 bases and J lost 2; bases outside the gene matches: 8. The germline V gene has CDR1 MNHGY and CDR2 SAAAGT. The CDR3 extends over 16 amino acids. The CDR3 protein is CASKRWDRGRQETQYF. The CDR3 DNA reads TGTGCCAGCAAAAGGTGGGACAGGGGGCGGCAAGAGACCCAGTACTTC.